These T cell receptor beta chains were read from a single sample in a study of early T cells in non-severe SARS-CoV-2 infection. A single record per CDR3 protein comes from TCRdb applying MiXCR to the 5' RACE reads. This table has some 80,000 distinct CDR3 sequences, 9.5% to 15% appearing once. The sequenced sample consisted of whole blood. Receptors were obtained from an adult who was a healthcare worker with PCR-confirmed SARS-CoV-2 infection or an uninfected control (not recorded which). Both conserved end residues are part of each CDR3. D genes are given only for firm matches. Only part of the rows carry a size: once, few, many, or a class if the clone is expanded.

.	TRBJ1-2	TRBV5-1	TRBD1	15	CASSPRTGGNDGYTF	TGCGCCAGCAGCCCCCGGACAGGCGGAAATGATGGCTACACCTTC
.	TRBJ2-7	TRBV28	.	12	CASSPTWVVQYF	TGTGCCAGCAGTCCGACCTGGGTCGTGCAGTACTTC
few	TRBJ1-2	TRBV4-1	TRBD1	18	CASSQGSGDRESPYGYTF	TGCGCCAGCAGCCAGGGATCTGGGGACAGGGAAAGCCCCTATGGCTACACCTTC
.	TRBJ2-5	TRBV6-5	TRBD2	14	CASSYLASGQTQYF	TGTGCCAGCAGTTACTTGGCTAGCGGGCAGACCCAGTACTTC
few	TRBJ1-2	TRBV29-1	.	14	CSVEAGVRDYGYTF	TGCAGCGTTGAAGCCGGGGTTCGCGACTATGGCTACACCTTC
.	TRBJ1-6	TRBV6-1	TRBD1	14	CASRLDRGGSPLHF	TGTGCCAGCAGACTTGACAGGGGAGGATCACCCCTCCACTTT
few	TRBJ2-1	TRBV2	TRBD2	15	CASSRTSGRRDEQFF	TGTGCCAGCAGTAGGACTAGCGGGAGACGGGATGAGCAGTTCTTC
few	TRBJ1-5	TRBV6-5	.	15	CASSYSADLLSPQHF	TGTGCCAGCAGTTACTCCGCGGACCTCTTGTCGCCCCAGCATTTT
.	TRBJ2-5	TRBV3-1	.	12	CASSQVAGAQYF	TGTGCCAGCAGCCAAGTCGCTGGGGCCCAGTACTTC
.	TRBJ2-1	TRBV3-1	.	12	CASSQVGDEQFF	TGTGCCAGCAGCCAAGTGGGGGATGAGCAGTTCTTC
many	TRBJ2-6	TRBV6-6	TRBD1	19	CASSYDGTGRAGGANVLTF	TGTGCCAGCAGTTACGATGGGACAGGGAGAGCGGGGGGGGCCAACGTCCTGACTTTC
many	TRBJ1-4	TRBV18	.	13	CASSLGHAEKLFF	TGTGCCAGCTCACTCGGACATGCTGAAAAACTGTTTTTT
.	TRBJ2-1	TRBV28	TRBD2	14	CASSLRGTRSEQFF	TGTGCCAGCAGTTTAAGGGGGACTAGATCCGAGCAGTTCTTC
.	TRBJ1-5	TRBV19	TRBD1	18	CASTSTPTGIFADQPQHF	TGTGCCAGTACCTCCACCCCGACAGGGATATTCGCGGATCAGCCCCAGCATTTT
few	TRBJ1-4	TRBV15	.	14	CATSRGGGGEKLFF	TGTGCCACCAGCAGAGGAGGCGGGGGTGAAAAACTGTTTTTT
.	TRBJ2-7	TRBV10-3	TRBD2	15	CASGPGLAGTYEQYF	TGTGCCAGCGGACCCGGACTAGCGGGAACCTACGAGCAGTACTTC
.	TRBJ2-2	TRBV28	TRBD2	13	CAPTAGNTGELFF	TGTGCCCCAACAGCGGGAAACACCGGGGAGCTGTTTTTT
few	TRBJ1-1	TRBV18	.	14	CASSPAGANTEAFF	TGTGCCAGCTCACCAGCAGGGGCGAACACTGAAGCTTTCTTT
many	TRBJ1-1	TRBV7-9	.	13	CASSFNVPEGVFF	TGTGCCAGCAGCTTCAACGTCCCCGAGGGAGTTTTCTTT
.	TRBJ2-2	TRBV11-2	.	13	CASSRTNTGELFF	TGTGCCAGCAGCAGAACGAACACCGGGGAGCTGTTTTTT
few	TRBJ1-6	TRBV9	.	16	CASSPTQGSNNSPLHF	TGTGCCAGCAGCCCAACACAGGGATCGAATAATTCACCCCTCCACTTT
many	TRBJ1-1	TRBV12-3/TRBV12-4	.	13	CASSPRAGTEAFF	TGTGCCAGCAGTCCCCGGGCGGGCACTGAAGCTTTCTTT
many	TRBJ2-3	TRBV20-1	TRBD2	17	CSASRLAELGFTDTQYF	TGCAGTGCTTCCCGACTAGCGGAGTTGGGGTTTACAGATACGCAGTATTTT
many	TRBJ1-3	TRBV29-1	TRBD1	14	CSVGDRTRGNTIYF	TGCAGCGTTGGGGACAGGACGCGAGGAAACACCATATATTTT
many	TRBJ2-4	TRBV19	TRBD1	14	CASTRTGEKNIQYF	TGTGCCAGTACCCGGACAGGGGAGAAGAACATTCAGTACTTC